What follows are 20 T cell receptor beta chains derived from one specimen sequenced in a study of coeliac disease (dated by TCRdb to 2021 to 2024). Libraries came from the immunoSEQ multiplex PCR assay. Held by TCRdb, this immuneACCESS table contains in-frame sequences only and omits some clones. Under half of the omission traces to an unresolved V gene where checked; the cause of the rest is unknown. The sample contains a few thousand clones, around two thirds of them found a single time. Jointly, the top ten make up over 6.5% of the sample. The material sequenced was intraepithelial lymphocytes from the gut. This specimen's cell subset or site label, interpreted: intraepithelial cell (IEC) fraction of small intestinal biopsy. These receptors were collected from a woman younger than 30 with active celiac disease.

Relative to its sample, this clone is medium-sized. The V gene is TRBV4-2, the J gene TRBJ1-2, with D unresolved. Germline assignment: CDR1 LGHNA and CDR2 YNFKEQ. This CDR3 contains 13 residues. V was shortened by 5 bases and J by 4 bases, with 11 bases between the two germline ends. CDR3 sequence reads: CASSGLFGYGYTF. CDR3 DNA sequence: TGTGCCAGCAGCGGGCTTTTTGGCTATGGCTACACCTTC.

The rearrangement links TRBV5-1 to TRBJ2-1, with D tentatively TRBD1 (6 bases). The V end was cut by 0 bases, the J end by 2 bases, with 9 bases between. This CDR3 contains 15 residues. Germline CDR1 SGHRS, CDR2 YFSETQ. The CDR3 nucleotides are TGCGCCAGCAGCTTGGATGAGGGGGCCTACAATGAGCAGTTCTTC. This gives the protein CASSLDEGAYNEQFF.

This clone rates as medium-sized. The sample has other DNA sequences that encode this CDR3 too. V and J are TRBV15 and TRBJ2-7; unclear D gene. V was pared by 0 bases and J by 4 bases, with 10 bases between. Germline assignment: CDR1 LNHNV and CDR2 YYDKDF (reference sequence). This CDR3 is built from 14 residues. The CDR3 bases are TGTGCCACCAGCAGAGATGGTGAGACTTACGAGCAGTACTTC. This encodes CATSRDGETYEQYF.

This clone was counted between two and nine times. CDR3: CAWSRGRDYGYTF. DNA of the CDR3: TGTGCCTGGAGTAGGGGGAGAGACTATGGCTACACCTTC. The J gene is TRBJ1-2, the V gene TRBV30; D perhaps matches TRBD1 (6 bases). Deletions cut 2 bases from V and 3 bases from J, with 10 bases between. Germline lookup yields CDR1 GTSNPN and CDR2 SVGIG (reference sequence). The CDR3 is 13 residues long.

This sequence joins TRBV11-2 and TRBJ2-6, with D possibly matching TRBD1 (6 bases). CDR1 and CDR2 from the germline V gene are SGHAT and FQNNGV. The CDR3 length is 17 residues. The V gene lost 3 bases and the J gene lost 0 bases, with 12 bases spanning the gap. This CDR3 is CASSLEQGVSGANVLTF. The CDR3 coding sequence is TGTGCCAGCAGCTTGGAACAGGGCGTCTCTGGGGCCAACGTCCTGACTTTC.

This rearrangement joins TRBV27 to TRBJ1-4; D gene ambiguous. The germline V gene has CDR1 MNHEY and CDR2 SMNVEV (reference sequence). The CDR3 runs to 14 residues. Trimming took off 6 bases at V and 4 bases at J, with 12 bases between the two ends. The CDR3 protein is CASSPTVNNEKLFF. The CDR3 region has the DNA TGTGCCAGCAGCCCTACAGTGAATAATGAAAAACTGTTTTTT.

This chain uses TRBV4-1 with TRBJ2-5, with 9 bases identical to TRBD2. The J call could be wrong; TRBJ2-7 is a better fit for the DNA end. This CDR3 spans 16 amino acids. CDR1 and CDR2 (germline): MGHRA, YSYEKL. CDR3 region: CASSQGLAGQTYEQYF. Here the CDR3 DNA reads TGCGCCAGCAGCCAAGGGCTAGCGGGGCAAACCTACGAGCAGTACTTC.

This clone has only a few counts. V and J are TRBV6-1 and TRBJ2-3; no clear D. Deletions cut 2 bases from V and 4 bases from J, with 13 bases between. Looked up from germline, CDR1 is MNHNS and CDR2 is SASEGT. There are 15 residues in the CDR3. CDR3 DNA sequence: TGTGCCAGCAGTGAACCAGCGTCGGCGGCAGATACGCAGTATTTT. Translated, it gives CASSEPASAADTQYF.

The genes are TRBV7-2 and TRBJ1-4; D is unclear. Germline CDR1 is SGHTA and CDR2 is FQGNSA. This CDR3 spans 14 amino acids. V lost 3 bases to trimming and J lost 2 bases, with 7 bases between them. The CDR3 sequence is CASSLRVTNEKLFF. CDR3 bases: TGTGCCAGCAGCTTGCGGGTGACTAATGAAAAACTGTTTTTT.

The V gene is TRBV18, the J gene TRBJ1-6; D unresolved. Germline V lookup: CDR1 KGHSH, CDR2 LQKENI. The CDR3 length is 15 residues. The ends were cut back, 1 base at V and 8 bases at J, with 12 bases in the middle. The CDR3 sequence is CASSPQEGRDSPLHF. The CDR3 DNA reads TGTGCCAGCTCACCACAGGAGGGAAGAGATTCACCCCTCCACTTT.

By sample share, this clone is medium-sized. The V and J genes are TRBV28 and TRBJ2-7; 9 bases agree with TRBD1. The germline CDR1 and CDR2 sequences are MDHEN and SYDVKM. The CDR3 has 17 residues. J was trimmed by 1 base and V by 6 bases; bases with no gene match: 13. CDR3 sequence: CASSLKIGGTGSYEQYF. The CDR3 nucleotides read TGTGCCAGCAGCCTGAAGATCGGAGGGACAGGGTCCTACGAGCAGTACTTC.

The chain links TRBV5-6 to TRBJ1-2; TRBD1 is a possible D gene (6 bases). The CDR3 has 16 residues. V gave up 4 bases and J gave up 5 bases, with 21 bases separating them. Per the germline V gene, CDR1 is SGHDT and CDR2 is YYEEEE. The CDR3 sequence is CASSVARGARGYGYTF. CDR3 DNA sequence: TGTGCCAGCAGCGTTGCGCGGGGGGCGCGCGGATATGGCTACACCTTC.

The V gene is TRBV19, the J gene TRBJ1-1; 7 nucleotides line up with TRBD1. The length of the CDR3 is 15 residues. Unmatched junction bases numbered 6, after V lost 5 bases and J lost 0 bases. Germline lookup yields CDR1 LNHDA and CDR2 SQIVND (reference sequence). CDR3 protein: CASSEDRDLNTEAFF. The CDR3 DNA reads TGTGCCAGTAGTGAAGACAGGGACTTGAACACTGAAGCTTTCTTT.

The gene calls are TRBV9 and TRBJ2-2; 11 positions agree with TRBD2. This CDR3 is 15 amino acids long. Trimming took 5 bases from V and 4 from J; bases not matched to a gene: 4. The germline V gene has CDR1 SGDLS and CDR2 YYNGEE. The CDR3 coding sequence is TGTGCCAGCAGTCTTCTAGCGGGAGGCACCGGGGAGCTGTTTTTT. Translating it yields CASSLLAGGTGELFF.

Relative to its sample, this clone is medium-sized. This sequence joins TRBV6-5 and TRBJ2-7; possibly TRBD2 for D (5 bases). Trimming took off 0 bases at V and 6 bases at J, with 18 bases between the two ends. The CDR3 consists of 16 residues. Per germline, CDR1 MNHEY and CDR2 SVGAGI. CDR3 sequence reads: CASSYSGAGGPGEQYF. For the CDR3, the DNA is TGTGCCAGCAGTTACTCGGGAGCCGGAGGACCGGGCGAGCAGTACTTC.

The chain uses TRBV5-1 and TRBJ1-1; D not certain. The germline V and J ends were trimmed by 0 bases and 10 bases, with 7 bases remaining between them. The germline V gene has CDR1 SGHRS and CDR2 YFSETQ. This CDR3 spans 11 amino acids. CDR3 residues: CASSLGQRAFF. The CDR3 DNA is TGCGCCAGCAGCTTGGGTCAGCGAGCTTTCTTT. The full variable domain, with the rest looked up from reference TRBV5-1 and TRBJ1-1, is KAGVTQTPRYLIKTRGQQVTLSCSPISGHRSVSWYQQTPGQGLQFLFEYFSETQRNKGNFPGRFSGRQFSNSRSEMNVSTLELGDSALYLCASSLGQRAFFGQGTRLTVV.

The V gene is TRBV9, the J gene TRBJ1-1; D possibly corresponds to TRBD1 (5 bases). V was clipped by 0 bases and J by 5 bases, with 8 bases between them. There are 13 residues in the CDR3. Per germline, CDR1 SGDLS and CDR2 YYNGEE. The CDR3 coding sequence is TGTGCCAGCAGCGTAGGGGGACTGACTGAAGCTTTCTTT. Encoded protein: CASSVGGLTEAFF.

By its share, this clone is medium-sized. This chain's CDR3 is CASSHGGILAGKDTQYF. The CDR3 nucleotides read TGTGCCAGCAGTCATGGGGGGATATTAGCAGGGAAAGATACGCAGTATTTT. This chain connects TRBV7-6 to TRBJ2-3; tentatively, D is TRBD2 (6 bases). Germline V gives CDR1 SGHVS, CDR2 FNYEAQ. The CDR3 loop spans 17 amino acids. V lost 6 bases, J lost 5 bases, and 24 bases lay in between.

This clone was counted between two and nine times. The DNA for the CDR3 is TGTGCCATGACGAATAGCGGGCGAGCATACAATGAGCAGTTCTTC. This encodes CAMTNSGRAYNEQFF. The J gene is TRBJ2-1, the V gene TRBV18; TRBD2 agrees at 7 bases. Trimming took 10 bases from V and 4 from J; bases not matched to a gene: 13. The germline gives CDR1 KGHSH, CDR2 LQKENI. This CDR3 contains 15 residues.

The chain uses TRBV28 and TRBJ2-3; unclear D gene. Per germline, CDR1 MDHEN and CDR2 SYDVKM. Trimming took off 1 base at V and 5 bases at J, with 7 bases between the two ends. The CDR3 is 13 amino acids. The CDR3 here is CASSLSTLDTQYF. Written as DNA, the CDR3 is TGTGCCAGCAGTTTATCCACTCTAGATACGCAGTATTTT.